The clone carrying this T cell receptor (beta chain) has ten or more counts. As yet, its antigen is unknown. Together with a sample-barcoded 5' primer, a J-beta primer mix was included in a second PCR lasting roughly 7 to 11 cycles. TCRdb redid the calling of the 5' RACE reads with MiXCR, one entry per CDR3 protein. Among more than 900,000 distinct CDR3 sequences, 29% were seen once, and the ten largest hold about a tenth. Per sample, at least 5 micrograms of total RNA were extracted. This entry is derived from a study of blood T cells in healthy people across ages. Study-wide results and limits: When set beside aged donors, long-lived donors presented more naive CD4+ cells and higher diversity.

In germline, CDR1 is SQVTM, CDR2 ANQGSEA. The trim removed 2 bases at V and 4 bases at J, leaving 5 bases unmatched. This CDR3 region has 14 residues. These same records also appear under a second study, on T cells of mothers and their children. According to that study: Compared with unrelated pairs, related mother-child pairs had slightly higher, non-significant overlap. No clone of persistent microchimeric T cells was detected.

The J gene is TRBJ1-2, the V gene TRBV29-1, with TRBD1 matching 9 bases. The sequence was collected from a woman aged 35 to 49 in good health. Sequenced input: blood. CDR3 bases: TGCAGCGTTGAACTCCGGGACAGGGTCTATGGCTACACCTTC. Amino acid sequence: CSVELRDRVYGYTF. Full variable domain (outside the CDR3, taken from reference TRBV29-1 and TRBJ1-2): SAVISQKPSRDICQRGTSLTIQCQVDSQVTMMFWYRQQPGQSLTLIATANQGSEATYESGFVIDKFPISRPNLTFSTLTVSNMSPEDSSIYLCSVELRDRVYGYTFGSGTRLTVV.